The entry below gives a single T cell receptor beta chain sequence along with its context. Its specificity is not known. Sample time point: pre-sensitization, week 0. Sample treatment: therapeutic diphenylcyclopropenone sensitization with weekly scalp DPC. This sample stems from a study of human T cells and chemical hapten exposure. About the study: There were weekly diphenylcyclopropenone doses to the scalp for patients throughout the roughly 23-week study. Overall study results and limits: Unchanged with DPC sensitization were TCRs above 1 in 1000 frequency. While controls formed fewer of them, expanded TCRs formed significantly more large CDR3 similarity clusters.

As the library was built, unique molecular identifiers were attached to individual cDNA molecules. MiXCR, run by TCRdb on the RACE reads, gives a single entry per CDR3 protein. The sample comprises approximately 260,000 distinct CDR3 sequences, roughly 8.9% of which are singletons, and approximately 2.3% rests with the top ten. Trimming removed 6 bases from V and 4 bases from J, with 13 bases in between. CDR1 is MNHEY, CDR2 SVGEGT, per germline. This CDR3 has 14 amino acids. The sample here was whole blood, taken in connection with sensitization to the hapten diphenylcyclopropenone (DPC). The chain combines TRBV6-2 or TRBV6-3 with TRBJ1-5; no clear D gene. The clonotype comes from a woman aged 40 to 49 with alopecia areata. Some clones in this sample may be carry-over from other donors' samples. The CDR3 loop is CASSPSIMNQPQHF. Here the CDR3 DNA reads TGTGCCAGCAGCCCTAGTATCATGAATCAGCCCCAGCATTTT.